This T cell receptor (beta chain) appears in the sequencing data of a study of blood T cells in healthy people across ages. Study-wide background: About one barcoded beta molecule per two T cells came from capture by template switching.

Findings and caveats of the study: Shifts in expanded clonotypes may have been confounded by donor CMV status, which was unknown. Estimates of diversity drawn from one million T cells were considered underestimates.

The table lists this clonotype with a few counts. What it recognizes is unknown. Total RNA, at least 6 micrograms per sample, was extracted from PBMCs. J gave up 5 bases and V 6 bases, and 6 bases lay outside the gene matches. The CDR3 spans 13 residues. The germline V gene has CDR1 ENHRY and CDR2 SYGVKD. Alongside a J-beta primer mix, a sample-barcoded 5' primer served in a second PCR lasting 7 to 11 cycles. Each CDR3 protein gets one entry after TCRdb re-called the 5' RACE reads with MiXCR. The data show 550,000 to 700,000 distinct CDR3 sequences, with 27% seen just once and about 18% held by the top ten.

The sample taken for sequencing was blood. The sequence came from a woman aged 70 to 79 in good health. The rearrangement joins TRBV10-3 to TRBJ2-5, with TRBD1 identical over 7 bases. The CDR3 sequence is CAISLGTDETQYF. DNA for the CDR3: TGTGCCATCAGCCTTGGGACAGACGAGACCCAGTACTTC.